The sequence of this TCR beta chain was determined in a study of shared clonotypes between healthy human individuals. The wider study: Used for every donor were three CD4 naive, three CD4 memory, two CD8 naive and one CD8 memory plate.

This clone was observed a handful of times. In the same sample, other DNA sequences code for this CDR3. This table comes from immunoSEQ multiplex PCR, and its TCRdb copy is limited to in-frame clones, with some not included. The sample records over a million clones, approximately 76% being singletons. Germline lookup yields CDR1 KGHSH and CDR2 LQKENI. V was pared by 3 bases and J by 3 bases, with 3 bases between. The CDR3 is 11 amino acids. This TCR was recovered from a man between 18 and 29 years old in good health. Sequenced sample: memory CD4+ T cells sorted from blood. Subset specified: CD45RA-negative fraction. The chain recombines TRBV18 with TRBJ2-7; the D is unclear. The CDR3 region is CASSPDYEQYF. CDR3 nucleotide sequence: TGTGCCAGCTCACCCGACTACGAGCAGTACTTC.